The T cell receptor beta chain described here comes from a study (dated by TCRdb to the mid-2010s). Describing the broader study: The study tested whether tumor-infiltrating Tregs in breast cancer are recruited from blood Tregs or converted in situ from other CD4+ T cell subsets. What the research found in general, with its limitations: Tumor memory CD4+ T cell TCR gene usage clustered with blood and lymph node memory CD4+ cells and lymph node naive CD4+ cells. Rather than covering whole repertoires, validation in the larger cohort was restricted to a single TCR beta V-J rearrangement. Tumor-infiltrating Treg TCR alpha and beta sequences overlapped most with tumor naive CD4+ T cells, then with blood naive CD4+ T cells.

The Miltenyi Naive CD4+ T Cell Isolation kit was used to purify naive CD4+ T cells, and Tregs were depleted with CD25 microbeads. Tregs, naive and memory CD4+ T cells from tumor, blood and ipsilateral draining lymph nodes of 4 or 5 breast cancer patients underwent full-length TCR alpha and beta sequencing. Ficoll density gradient centrifugation was used to isolate mononuclear cells from either lymph nodes or roughly 50 ml of peripheral blood. Sorted cell populations were confirmed by FACS to exceed 90% purity. Full-length TCR variable regions were amplified by 5' RACE PCR with constant-region reverse primers, followed by semi-nested PCR with Nested Universal Primer A. Using the ReliaPrep RNA Cell Miniprep System, total RNA was extracted, and the SMARTer RACE 5'/3' Kit was then used to reverse transcribe the RNA into 5'RACE-ready cDNA. Full-length TCR alpha and beta libraries were barcoded with multiplex adaptors and sequenced on an Illumina MiSeq. The paper's processing steps were these. Sequencing data were pooled across the five patients for each of nine subset-tissue groups and compared by unsupervised clustering of TCR gene usage. The Morisita-Horn index was used to calculate repertoire similarity, with shared sequences weighted by how much each contributed to each repertoire. The raw public data were reprocessed by TCRdb itself: fastp quality trimming at Q25, MiXCR clonotype calling, in-frame beta chains only. Entries are consolidated by CDR3 protein sequence, retaining the most common genes and DNA. These V and J calls derive from TCRdb rather than the authors' analysis. Present in this sample are tens of thousands of distinct CDR3 sequences, about 15% of which were seen just once. Approximately 2.5% of the sample lies in the top ten.

The V end loses 4 bases and the J end loses 2 bases, and a stretch of 15 bases separates them. The germline V gene sets CDR1 to SGHVS and CDR2 to FQNEAQ. The CDR3 holds 16 amino acids from the cysteine to the phenylalanine. CDR3 DNA only is kept here, 48 bases in frame from base 1. This clonotype has a handful of counts. Its antigen target is currently unknown. Base qualities are not recorded, but no much larger clone differs from it by a single base. The clonotype comes from a female donor with breast cancer. This receptor chain uses TRBV7-8 and TRBJ1-5, with the D gene not clear enough to name. Specimen: naive CD4+ T cells sorted from blood. Per the publication, the cell subset or site label means: naive CD4+ T cells, CD4+CD45RA+CD25-. The nucleotide sequence reads TGTGCCAGCAGCTCGCGGATGGATCGAGGCAATCAGCCCCAGCATTTT. This gives the protein CASSSRMDRGNQPQHF.